Listed here is a single TCR beta chain. Its antigen is still unknown. RNA totalling about 0.5 to 1 ug underwent reverse transcription with random hexamers. The method of amplification for TCR beta CDR3 was immunoSEQ multiplex PCR, covering 54 Vbeta and 13 Jbeta. TCRdb itself ran the immunoSEQ multiplex PCR reads through MiXCR, one entry per CDR3 protein. This table holds about 300,000 distinct CDR3 sequences, 65% to 90% found once. The data derive from a study of CD8 T cells in Susac syndrome. Findings of the study overall: The study's TCR sequencing and HLA analysis covered a relatively small number of individuals, and the study acknowledged this.

TCR beta sequencing covered blood CD8+ and CD4+ T cells. The TCR sequence derives from a human donor with multiple sclerosis. The specimen was CD8+ T cells from PBMCs.

CDR3 DNA: TGTGCCAGTAGTAAGGGACTAGCGGCCTACAATGAGCAGTTCTTC. It yields the protein CASSKGLAAYNEQFF. The chain has TRBV19 and TRBJ2-1, with TRBD2 identical over 11 bases. This CDR3 region has 15 residues. Germline CDR1 is LNHDA and CDR2 is SQIVND (reference sequence). V lost 4 bases and J lost 2; bases outside the gene matches: 1.